This T cell receptor beta chain was identified in a study of T cells in Graves' hyperthyroidism and ophthalmopathy (dated by TCRdb to about 2019). The study in broad terms: Peripheral blood samples were taken at the time of initial diagnosis, prior to any treatment. To identify TCR V-J signatures that set the groups apart, the researchers used a discovery cohort of 95 to 100 patients, made up of roughly 40 with Graves' ophthalmopathy and 55 to 65 with stable Graves' hyperthyroidism. In more than five Graves' hyperthyroidism patients, the study also compared T-cell repertoires from thyroid tissue with T-cell repertoires from blood. The 100 or so discovery patients were randomly split 7:3 into training and test sets. Once sampling was done, hyperthyroidism patients were given methimazole at a starting dose of 30 mg daily, whereas ophthalmopathy patients were given high-dose intravenous methylprednisolone. TCR Vbeta CDR3 sequencing of roughly 140 peripheral blood samples (about 45 ophthalmopathy, 75 hyperthyroidism and approximately 17 progressor patients) is reported in the paper. An independent validation cohort of under 20 hyperthyroidism patients and approximately 15 patients who later progressed to ophthalmopathy tested prospective prediction of ophthalmopathy.

TCR beta CDR3 regions were amplified from RNA transcripts. For the first round of RT-PCR on the TCR CDR3, the HTBI primer set was used together with the Qiagen OneStep RT-PCR kit. A second multiplex PCR round built the libraries, followed by size selection and purification. Libraries were sequenced paired-end with 100 bp reads on an Illumina HiSeq2000. As for the original processing: Raw data were processed with SOAPnuke, discarding reads with adapters, uncalled bases, mean Phred below 15, or no exact constant-primer or identifier match. COPE v1.2.5 was used to merge the high-quality paired reads, and each unique nucleotide sequence was defined as a clonotype. Clonotypes were aligned to IMGT TRBV, TRBD and TRBJ reference segments using MiTCR v1.1. Only V-J combinations with frequency above 0.0001, covering about 99% of repertoires, were analysed. The TCS score was defined as the ratio of F50 (clonal expansion) to E x V (chaos), calculated using BLOSUM62-based TCRdist between CDR3 peptides within each V-J. Welch's t-statistics and random forest reduced fewer than 600 V-J features to 10 to 15, which were used in a naive Bayes classifier (R e1071). The raw public reads went through TCRdb reprocessing: fastp at Q25, MiXCR clone calling, in-frame beta chains kept. Duplicate CDR3 protein sequences are folded into a single record with the most common DNA and genes. None of the V and J calls come from the authors' own analysis; TCRdb made them. This sample comprises 350,000 or so distinct CDR3 sequences, roughly 23% of them detected only once. The ten largest clones represent around 50% of the sample.

In its sample, this clonotype was seen many times. No cognate antigen has been identified for it. Within one base of it there is no much larger clone, and no base qualities were kept. Graves' hyperthyroidism was defined as stable when no progression to ophthalmopathy occurred over 18 months of follow-up. The hyperthyroidism patients were between 18 and 65 years old and newly diagnosed, with a disease duration of less than 2 months. Any patient with an uncontrolled infection, another autoimmune disease, pregnancy or lactation was excluded. Diagnoses were based on clinical symptoms, serum thyroxine and TRAb, thyroid ultrasound and orbital computed tomography. Ficoll-Paque density gradient centrifugation was used to isolate PBMCs from 8 to 10 ml of fresh peripheral blood. Trizol reagent was used to extract total RNA, and RNA quality was then checked on an Agilent 2100 Bioanalyzer. The paper's findings and limits, for the study overall: Most expanded thyroid clonotypes (frequency above 0.001) were also found in blood, which suggests that blood repertoires may mirror thyroid immune responses. In cross-validation, a model built on a 13 V-J signature told ophthalmopathy apart from stable hyperthyroidism with 85% to 90% sensitivity and about 81% specificity, and in testing the same model reached 80%/75%. No statistical method was used to fix the sample size in advance, and group allocation was not hidden from the investigators. During validation, the model predicted progression to ophthalmopathy a median of roughly six months ahead of onset, with 60% to 71% sensitivity and 72% to 85% specificity.

Relative to germline, V is missing 5 bases and J is missing 3 bases, with 10 bases of the junction outside any gene match. The CDR3 runs 15 amino acids, cysteine and phenylalanine included. Only the CDR3 DNA stays, 45 bases, in frame from base 1. Looking up the germline V gene (reference sequence) yields CDR1 GTSNPN and CDR2 SVGIG. The clonotype comes from a woman aged 45-60 years with Graves' hyperthyroidism. This receptor chain uses TRBV30 and TRBJ2-7; TRBD1 aligns with 10 central bases. Source material: blood. The nucleotides read TGTGCCTGGGAATCCGGGACAGGGGAAGGCTACGAGCAGTACTTC. The translation is CAWESGTGEGYEQYF.